The following is a T cell receptor beta chain sequence with its context. Its antigen is currently not known. No base qualities exist here, and no much larger clone lies one base off it. The immunoSEQ Assay was the method used to sequence TCRbeta CDR3 regions. After extraction, genomic DNA underwent amplification by bias-controlled multiplex PCR, followed by high-throughput sequencing. The authors processed their data as follows. To quantify the absolute abundance of each unique TCRbeta CDR3 region, sequences were collapsed and filtered. T cell fraction was estimated by normalizing TCRbeta template counts to usable DNA, with usable DNA measured through amplification of reference genes found in all nucleated cells. Repertoire TCRs were annotated as SARS-CoV-2-specific by exact matching of V gene, CDR3 amino acid sequence and J gene to a known reactive TCR set. MIRA supplied the reference SARS-CoV-2 TCR set, which was filtered for enrichment in COVID-19-positive ImmuneCODE repertoires so that public or cross-reactive TCRs were removed. Based on the MIRA antigens, annotated TCRs were further analysed at the level of specific ORF or position within ORF. Breadth was defined as the number of annotated unique rearrangements divided by the total number of unique productive rearrangements, and depth was defined as the summed frequency of the annotated unique rearrangements. Two-sided Wilcoxon rank-sum tests were used to compare TCR breadth between groups. TCRdb mirrors the immuneACCESS table, restricted to in-frame sequences. Some clones are absent from its copies; in checked studies, under half trace to an unresolved V gene, and the reason for the others is unknown. From that table come the V and J calls and clone size; the DNA was used to work out D and trimming. The sample records some 480,000 clones, roughly 85% of which are singletons. More than 10% of the sample rests with the top ten.

This sample was included in a study of Ad26.COV2.S vaccination and SARS-CoV-2 variants (dated by TCRdb to the early 2020s). Study-level background: Donors in the vaccine arm were drawn from COV1001, a phase I-IIa trial of Ad26.COV2.S in healthy adults that was multicentre, randomized, double-blind and placebo-controlled. Participants in the trial were split at random into five groups of five each, receiving low-dose or high-dose Ad26.COV2.S once or twice, or else placebo on both occasions. Investigators remained blinded to trial group allocation during experiments and outcome assessment. The TCR-sequenced set comprised around 32 samples: approximately 19 Ad26.COV2.S vaccine recipients, 5 placebo recipients and 8 SARS-CoV-2 convalescent individuals. The specificity and breadth of SARS-CoV-2-reactive T cell receptors after Ad26.COV2.S vaccination were assessed by TCRbeta repertoire sequencing. Ad26.COV2.S was given intramuscularly at 5x10^10 or 1x10^11 viral particles, as a single shot or as two shots 56 days apart.

The full study reports these points: The authors noted that total T cell responses may have been underestimated by the TCR breadth and depth analyses. Comparable non-spike TCR breadth was observed between vaccine and placebo recipients, consistent with only spike being contained in the vaccine. After vaccination, substantial breadth of spike-specific CD8+ and CD4+ T cell responses was reported. Higher spike-specific TCR breadth was observed in Ad26.COV2.S recipients than in placebo recipients (P = 0.0014). Comparing responses between vaccine doses or regimens was not something the study was powered to do.

From cysteine to phenylalanine, the CDR3 is 12 amino acids long. The entry retains the CDR3 DNA only, 36 bases that are in frame from base 1. As encoded in the germline V gene, CDR1 is SGHRS while CDR2 is YFSETQ. V was cut back by 4 bases and J by 3 bases, leaving a gap of 4 bases between them. Taken with the paper, the label for treatment or condition translates to: 15 to 20 received Ad26.COV2.S at low or high dose, single or two shots; roughly five received placebo; per-sample allocation not given. For vaccine and placebo recipients, the sequenced repertoires came from samples collected on day 63 after the first injection. Cohort 1b enrolled about two dozen adults aged 18-55 years at a single site in Boston, USA, between 29 July and 7 August 2020. Ad26.COV2.S was a replication-incompetent adenovirus type 26 vector expressing a prefusion-stabilized SARS-CoV-2 spike protein from the original Wuhan strain.

The receptor chain draws on TRBV5-1 and TRBJ2-2; the D gene remains uncertain. The receptor was isolated from a person between 18 and 59 years old who received the Ad26.COV2.S COVID-19 vaccine or a placebo. The source material was peripheral blood, sampled in a trial of Ad26.COV2.S vaccine versus placebo. This receptor has the CDR3 CASSGYTGELFF. The nucleotide sequence is given as TGCGCCAGCAGCGGGTACACCGGGGAGCTGTTTTTT. Supplemented by the reference TRBV5-1 and TRBJ2-2 proteins around the CDR3, the complete variable domain is KAGVTQTPRYLIKTRGQQVTLSCSPISGHRSVSWYQQTPGQGLQFLFEYFSETQRNKGNFPGRFSGRQFSNSRSEMNVSTLELGDSALYLCASSGYTGELFFGEGSRLTVL.